This T cell receptor (beta chain) was obtained from a study of shared clonotypes between healthy human individuals. The CDR3 spans 13 residues. Germline V lookup: CDR1 MGHRA, CDR2 YSYEKL. Trimming stripped 1 base from V and 7 bases from J, with 8 bases between. Repertoires were generated with immunoSEQ multiplex PCR, while TCRdb's copy carries only in-frame clones and drops some. This sample has some 580,000 clones, with about 97% found just once. Investigators divided CD4+ cells into CD45RA+ naive and CD45RA-negative memory subsets. The sequencing sample was made of naive CD4+ T cells sorted from blood. Subset in this sample: CD45RA+ positively selected. The chain couples TRBV4-1 to TRBJ1-5, with D possibly matching TRBD1 (5 bases). The sequence was collected from a woman aged 25 to 39 in good health. This chain's CDR3 is CASSQVGGQPQHF. In nucleotides, the CDR3 is TGCGCCAGCAGCCAAGTCGGGGGACAGCCCCAGCATTTT.